The clone carrying this T cell receptor beta chain was counted only a few times. The antigen remains unidentified. The data originate from a study of tumour-infiltrating T cells in Burkitt lymphoma. Looking at the study overall: All epidemiological Burkitt lymphoma subtypes were represented in the cohort. Overall and progression-free survival were predicted by productive clonality. Findings and caveats of the study: Several public clonotypes recurred in numerous Burkitt lymphoma patients.

The V segment lost 7 bases and the J segment 5 bases; nucleotides outside the gene matches: 15. This CDR3 is 18 amino acids long. Per germline, CDR1 MDHEN and CDR2 SYDVKM. Assay: immunoSEQ multiplex PCR; the TCRdb copy retains only in-frame clones and omits some. Of under 2,500 clones listed, about 15% were seen once; the top ten hold more than 10%. The V call is TRBV28, the J call TRBJ2-2; 11 bases are a match to TRBD1. What was sequenced was tumor tissue. The TCR was taken from a human donor with Burkitt lymphoma. The CDR3 is CASTTPRDRGLWTGELFF. Written as DNA, the CDR3 is TGTGCCAGCACCACGCCTCGGGACAGGGGGTTGTGGACCGGGGAGCTGTTTTTT.